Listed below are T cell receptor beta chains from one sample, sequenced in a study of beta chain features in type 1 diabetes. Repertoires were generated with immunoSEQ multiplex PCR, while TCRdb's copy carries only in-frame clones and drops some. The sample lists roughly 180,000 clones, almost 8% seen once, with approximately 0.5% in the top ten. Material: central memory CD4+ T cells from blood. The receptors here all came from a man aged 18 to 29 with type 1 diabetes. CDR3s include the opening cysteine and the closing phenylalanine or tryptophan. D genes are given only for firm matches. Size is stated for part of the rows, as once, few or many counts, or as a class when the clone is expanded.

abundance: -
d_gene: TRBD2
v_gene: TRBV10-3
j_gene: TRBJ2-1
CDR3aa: CAISDRLAGNEQFF
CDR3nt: TGTGCCATCAGTGATCGGCTAGCGGGTAATGAGCAGTTCTTC

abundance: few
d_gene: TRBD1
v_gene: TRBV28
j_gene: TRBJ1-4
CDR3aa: CATGQGREKLFF
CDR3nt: TGTGCCACCGGACAGGGGAGGGAAAAACTGTTTTTT

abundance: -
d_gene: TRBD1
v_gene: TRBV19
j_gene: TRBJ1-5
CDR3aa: CASTEGQGTGQPQHF
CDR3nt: TGTGCCAGTACCGAAGGACAGGGGACGGGTCAGCCCCAGCATTTT

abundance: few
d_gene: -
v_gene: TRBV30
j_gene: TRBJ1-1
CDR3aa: CAWSLGAEAFF
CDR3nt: TGTGCCTGGAGTTTGGGAGCTGAAGCTTTCTTT

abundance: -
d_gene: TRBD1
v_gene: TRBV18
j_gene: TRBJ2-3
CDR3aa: CASSPPGTGAGTDTQYF
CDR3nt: TGTGCCAGCTCACCCCCCGGGACAGGGGCTGGGACAGATACGCAGTATTTT

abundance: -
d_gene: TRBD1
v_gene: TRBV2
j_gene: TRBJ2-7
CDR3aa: CASSESGDREYF
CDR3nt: TGTGCCAGCAGTGAGTCAGGGGACAGAGAGTACTTC

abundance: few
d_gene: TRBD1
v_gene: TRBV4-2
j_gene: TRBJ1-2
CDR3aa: CASSHGTGDYGYTF
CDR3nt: TGTGCCAGCAGCCATGGGACAGGGGACTATGGCTACACCTTC

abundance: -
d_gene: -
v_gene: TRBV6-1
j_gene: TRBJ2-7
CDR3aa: CASISTTGTGEQYF
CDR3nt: TGTGCCAGTATATCTACCACGGGGACTGGCGAGCAGTACTTC

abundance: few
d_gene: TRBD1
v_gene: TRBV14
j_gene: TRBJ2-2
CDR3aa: CASSHPPGQGRTGELFF
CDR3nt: TGTGCCAGCAGCCATCCTCCGGGACAGGGCCGCACCGGGGAGCTGTTTTTT

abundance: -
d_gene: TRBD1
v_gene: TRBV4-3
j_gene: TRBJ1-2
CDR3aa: CASSQEGDRAFHGYTF
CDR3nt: TGCGCCAGCAGCCAAGAGGGAGACAGGGCCTTCCACGGCTACACCTTC

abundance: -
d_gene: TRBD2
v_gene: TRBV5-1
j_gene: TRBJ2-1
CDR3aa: CASTRTSGRAGGNEQFF
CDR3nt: TGCGCCAGCACCAGGACTAGCGGGAGGGCCGGGGGCAATGAGCAGTTCTTC

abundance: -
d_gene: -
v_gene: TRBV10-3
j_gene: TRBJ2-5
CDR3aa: CAIGLAETQYF
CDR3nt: TGTGCCATCGGGCTAGCGGAGACCCAGTACTTC

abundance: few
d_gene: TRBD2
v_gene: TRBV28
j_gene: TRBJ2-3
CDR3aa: CASSLAVGGTDTQYF
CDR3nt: TGTGCCAGCAGTCTAGCGGTAGGCGGCACAGATACGCAGTATTTT

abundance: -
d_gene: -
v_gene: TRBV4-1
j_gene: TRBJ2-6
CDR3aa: CASSQESQGSGANVLTF
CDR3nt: TGCGCCAGCAGCCAAGAATCGCAGGGATCTGGGGCCAACGTCCTGACTTTC

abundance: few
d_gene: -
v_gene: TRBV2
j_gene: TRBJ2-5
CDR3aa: CASCTGRQETQYF
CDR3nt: TGTGCCAGCTGTACAGGGCGTCAAGAGACCCAGTACTTC

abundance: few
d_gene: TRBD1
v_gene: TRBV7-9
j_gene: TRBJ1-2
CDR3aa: CASSFFPGQSSF
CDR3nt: TGTGCCAGCAGCTTTTTTCCGGGACAGAGCTCCTTC

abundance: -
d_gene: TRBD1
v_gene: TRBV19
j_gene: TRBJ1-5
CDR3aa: CASNGAVGTGESNQPQHF
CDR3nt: TGTGCCAGTAATGGTGCCGTAGGGACAGGGGAAAGCAATCAGCCCCAGCATTTT

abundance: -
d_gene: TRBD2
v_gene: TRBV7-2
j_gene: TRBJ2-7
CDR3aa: CASRRDGRAGEQYF
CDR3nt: TGTGCCAGCAGGCGGGACGGGAGGGCCGGCGAGCAGTACTTC

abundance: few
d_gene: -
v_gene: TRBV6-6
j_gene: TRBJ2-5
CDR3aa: CAVTTGGRETQYF
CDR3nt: TGTGCCGTAACCACAGGTGGGCGCGAGACCCAGTACTTC

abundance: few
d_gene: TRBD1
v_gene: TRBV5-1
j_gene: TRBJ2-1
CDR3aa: CASSQPGQGANEQFF
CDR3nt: TGCGCCAGCAGCCAACCGGGACAGGGGGCGAATGAGCAGTTCTTC

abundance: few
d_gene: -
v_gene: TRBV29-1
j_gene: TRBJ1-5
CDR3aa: CSVTGGSGRQHF
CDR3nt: TGCAGCGTCACCGGGGGATCAGGGCGCCAGCATTTT

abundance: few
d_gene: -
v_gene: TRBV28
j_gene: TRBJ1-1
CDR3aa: CASVRNTEAFF
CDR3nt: TGTGCCAGCGTCCGGAACACTGAAGCTTTCTTT

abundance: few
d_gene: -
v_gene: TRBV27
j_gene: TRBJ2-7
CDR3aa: CASSLRQGTPYEQYF
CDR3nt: TGTGCCAGCAGTTTACGGCAGGGGACACCCTACGAGCAGTACTTC

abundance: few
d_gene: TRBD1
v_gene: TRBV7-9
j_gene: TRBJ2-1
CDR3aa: CASSQNPGQGLNEQFF
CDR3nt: TGTGCCAGCAGCCAAAACCCGGGACAGGGGCTCAATGAGCAGTTCTTC

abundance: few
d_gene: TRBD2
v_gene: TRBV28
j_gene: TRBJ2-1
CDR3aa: CASSPRTSGGASYNEQFF
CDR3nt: TGTGCCAGCAGTCCGCGGACTAGCGGGGGGGCCTCCTACAATGAGCAGTTCTTC

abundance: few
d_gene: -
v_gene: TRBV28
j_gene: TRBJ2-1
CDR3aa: CASNPSSYNEQFF
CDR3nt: TGTGCCAGCAACCCCAGCTCCTACAATGAGCAGTTCTTC

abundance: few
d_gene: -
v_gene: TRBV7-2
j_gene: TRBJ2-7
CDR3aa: CASSLEDWDSYEQYF
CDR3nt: TGTGCCAGCAGCTTAGAGGACTGGGACTCCTACGAGCAGTACTTC

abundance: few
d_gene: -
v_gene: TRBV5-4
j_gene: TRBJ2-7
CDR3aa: CASSLAGTGFLREQYF
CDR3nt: TGTGCCAGCAGCTTGGCCGGAACAGGGTTCCTACGAGAGCAGTACTTC

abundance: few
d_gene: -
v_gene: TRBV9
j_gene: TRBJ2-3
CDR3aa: CASSVEHTDTQYF
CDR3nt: TGTGCCAGCAGCGTAGAGCACACAGATACGCAGTATTTT

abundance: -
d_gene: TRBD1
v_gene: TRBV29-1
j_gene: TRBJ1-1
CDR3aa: CSVSGTGMTEAFF
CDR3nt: TGCAGCGTTTCCGGGACAGGGATGACTGAAGCTTTCTTT

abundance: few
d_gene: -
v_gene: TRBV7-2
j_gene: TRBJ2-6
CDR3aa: CASSLVGTPTGANVLTF
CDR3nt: TGTGCCAGCAGCTTAGTCGGGACTCCAACTGGGGCCAACGTCCTGACTTTC

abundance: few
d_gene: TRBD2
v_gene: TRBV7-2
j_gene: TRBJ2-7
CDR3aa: CASSLLAGAYEQYF
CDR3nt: TGTGCCAGCAGCCTACTAGCGGGAGCCTACGAGCAGTACTTC

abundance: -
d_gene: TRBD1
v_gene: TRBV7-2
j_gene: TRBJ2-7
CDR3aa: CASSTPGTGSYEQYF
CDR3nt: TGTGCCAGCAGCACTCCCGGGACAGGGTCCTACGAGCAGTACTTC

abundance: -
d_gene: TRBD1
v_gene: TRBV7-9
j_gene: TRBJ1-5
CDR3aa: CASSWTGYNQPQHF
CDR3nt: TGTGCCAGCAGCTGGACAGGGTACAATCAGCCCCAGCATTTT

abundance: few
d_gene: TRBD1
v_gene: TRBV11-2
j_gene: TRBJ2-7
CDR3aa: CASSLGPDREDEQYF
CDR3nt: TGTGCCAGCAGCTTGGGACCGGACAGGGAGGACGAGCAGTACTTC

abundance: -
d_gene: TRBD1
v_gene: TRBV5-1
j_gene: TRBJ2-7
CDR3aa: CASSSPGTGSYEQYF
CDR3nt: TGCGCCAGCTCCAGCCCCGGGACAGGATCATACGAGCAGTACTTC

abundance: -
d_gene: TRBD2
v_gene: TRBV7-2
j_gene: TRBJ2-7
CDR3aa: CASSPGSGTKRYEQYF
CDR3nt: TGTGCCAGCAGCCCAGGGTCCGGGACTAAAAGATACGAGCAGTACTTC

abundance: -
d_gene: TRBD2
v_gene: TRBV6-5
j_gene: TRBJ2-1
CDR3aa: CASSSRTSGDYEQFF
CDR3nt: TGTGCCAGCAGTTCCCGGACTAGCGGGGACTATGAGCAGTTCTTC

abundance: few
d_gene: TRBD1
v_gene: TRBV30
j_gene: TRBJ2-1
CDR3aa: CAWSKGAGDNEQFF
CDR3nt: TGTGCCTGGAGTAAGGGGGCTGGGGACAATGAGCAGTTCTTC